These T cell receptor beta chains were read from a single sample in a study of Ad26.COV2.S vaccination and SARS-CoV-2 variants. The method was immunoSEQ multiplex PCR; TCRdb's version includes in-frame clones alone and lacks a portion of them. This sample has around 94,000 clones, with about 78% found just once. The starting material was peripheral blood, obtained after recovery from COVID-19. These receptors came from a human donor who had recovered from COVID-19. CDR3s include the opening cysteine and the closing phenylalanine or tryptophan. D genes are given only for firm matches. Clone size is not always given. Where it is, it says once, few, many or a class for expanded clones.

TRBJ1-5	TRBV21-1	-	few	TGTGCCAGCAACAAACAGGGGGACTTAAATCAGCCCCAGCATTTT	CASNKQGDLNQPQHF
TRBJ1-3	TRBV30	TRBD1	few	TGTGCCTGGAGTGCAGACAGGGGCTCTGGAAACACCATATATTTT	CAWSADRGSGNTIYF
TRBJ2-2	TRBV11-2	-	-	TGTGCCAGCTCCCCTGGATCGGACGGAGTCACCGGGGAGCTGTTTTTT	CASSPGSDGVTGELFF
TRBJ2-5	TRBV9	TRBD2	-	TGTGCCAGCAGCGTAGCGGGGGGGTCCCAAGAGACCCAGTACTTC	CASSVAGGSQETQYF
TRBJ1-1	TRBV5-1	-	once	TGCGCCAGCAGCCCCGGTCCCGGCACTGAAGCTTTCTTT	CASSPGPGTEAFF
TRBJ2-3	TRBV3-1/TRBV3-2	TRBD2	-	TGTGCCAGCAGCCAACTCGGGGGGGCCGCAGATACGCAGTATTTT	CASSQLGGAADTQYF
TRBJ2-2	TRBV27	TRBD1	-	TGTGCCAGCAGTTTTGTCACAGGGGGTAGCGGGGAGCTGTTTTTT	CASSFVTGGSGELFF
TRBJ1-1	TRBV11-2	-	-	TGTGCCAGCAGCGCAGACATGAACACTGAAGCTTTCTTT	CASSADMNTEAFF
TRBJ2-4	TRBV6-1	-	-	TGTGCCAGCAGTGAATCGGGGGGCCTACTAGCCAAAAACATTCAGTACTTC	CASSESGGLLAKNIQYF
TRBJ1-4	TRBV4-3	TRBD1	-	TGCGCCAGCAGCCACCTCCCGACAGGGGCAACTAATGAAAAACTGTTTTTT	CASSHLPTGATNEKLFF
TRBJ1-2	TRBV28	-	-	TGTGCCAGCAGCCCTCACGACAGATACTATGGCTACACCTTC	CASSPHDRYYGYTF
TRBJ2-7	TRBV12-3/TRBV12-4	-	few	TGTGCCAGCAGTTGGGGAGAGGACGAGCAGTACTTC	CASSWGEDEQYF
TRBJ2-6	TRBV5-4	TRBD2	once	TGTGCCAGCAGCCCGGGGGGATCTGGGGCCAACGTCCTGACTTTC	CASSPGGSGANVLTF
TRBJ1-5	TRBV21-1	-	-	TGTGCCAGCGGAGGGACGGAAAGCTTCAATCAGCCCCAGCATTTT	CASGGTESFNQPQHF
TRBJ1-2	TRBV28	TRBD1	-	TGTGCCAGTCAGGGACAGGGGGCGAATGGCTACACCTTC	CASQGQGANGYTF
TRBJ2-4	TRBV7-9	TRBD1	-	TGTGCCAGCAGCTCCCCAGGGGGCAATATAGCCAAAAACATTCAGTACTTC	CASSSPGGNIAKNIQYF
TRBJ2-7	TRBV27	TRBD2	few	TGTGCCAGCAGTTTAGCGGGGGGCTACGAGCAGTACTTC	CASSLAGGYEQYF
TRBJ2-1	TRBV28	TRBD2	-	TGTGCCAGCAGTTTAGGCGGGGGGACTTACAATGAGCAGTTCTTC	CASSLGGGTYNEQFF
TRBJ1-2	TRBV5-4	-	few	TGTGCCAGCAGACCCGACACCGGCTATGGCTACACCTTC	CASRPDTGYGYTF
TRBJ2-3	TRBV14	TRBD2	-	TGTGCCAGCAGCCAGCGGGGGGGCCCCCCAGATACGCAGTATTTT	CASSQRGGPPDTQYF
TRBJ1-1	TRBV9	-	-	TGTGCCAGCAGCGTAGGACAGACTCTTAACACTGAAGCTTTCTTT	CASSVGQTLNTEAFF
TRBJ2-2	TRBV7-2	TRBD1	-	TGTGCCAGCAGCTTAGGACAGGGCGGCGGGGAGCTGTTTTTT	CASSLGQGGGELFF
TRBJ1-2	TRBV19	-	-	TGTGCCAGTAGTAACAGGGACTATGGCTACACCTTC	CASSNRDYGYTF
TRBJ1-1	TRBV4-1	TRBD1	-	TGCGCCAGCAGCCACGCCGCCTTGACAGGGGACACTGAAGCTTTCTTT	CASSHAALTGDTEAFF
TRBJ1-2	TRBV2	-	few	TGTGCCAGCAATAAGGAGCCGGGATATGGCTACACCTTC	CASNKEPGYGYTF
TRBJ1-5	TRBV11-2	-	few	TGTGCCAGCAGCTTAGATGGGGGTAATCAGCCCCAGCATTTT	CASSLDGGNQPQHF
TRBJ1-1	TRBV7-3	-	-	TGTGCCAGCAGCTTAATGCCCCGGGACGAAGCGGCTTTCTTT	CASSLMPRDEAAFF
TRBJ2-7	TRBV5-1	TRBD1	-	TGCGCCAGCACCGTTGGACAGGGAACCTACGAGCAGTACTTC	CASTVGQGTYEQYF
TRBJ2-5	TRBV5-1	TRBD2	-	TGCGCCAGCAGCACACCGGGAGGAGAGACCCAGTACTTC	CASSTPGGETQYF
TRBJ1-5	TRBV2	-	-	TGTGCCAGCTCCCTCATGGGGGCGGGAGGCAATCAGCCCCAGCATTTT	CASSLMGAGGNQPQHF
TRBJ2-5	TRBV5-4	-	-	TGTGCCAGCAGCCGCGATTGGACAGAAACGTACCAAGAGACCCAGTACTTC	CASSRDWTETYQETQYF
TRBJ2-2	TRBV19	-	-	TGTGCCAGTAGTATAGCGGGGGACAACACCGGGGAGCTGTTTTTT	CASSIAGDNTGELFF
TRBJ1-5	TRBV5-5	TRBD1	-	TGTGCCAGCAGCTCAACAGGGGTGAGGCAGCCCCAGCATTTT	CASSSTGVRQPQHF
TRBJ2-5	TRBV19	TRBD1	-	TGTGCCAGTAGTTTCGGACAGGGGGAGACCCAGTACTTC	CASSFGQGETQYF
TRBJ1-5	TRBV7-9	-	-	TGTGCCAGCAGCCTTGACTGGGGGGACAATCAGCCCCAGCATTTT	CASSLDWGDNQPQHF
TRBJ2-7	TRBV11-1	-	-	TGTGCCAGCAGTCCGGACCCGCTCCGTTACGAGCAGTACTTC	CASSPDPLRYEQYF
TRBJ1-1	TRBV2	-	-	TGTGCCAGCAGTGGTAAGTCCCTGAACACTGAAGCTTTCTTT	CASSGKSLNTEAFF
TRBJ2-5	TRBV7-2	-	once	TGTGCCAGCAGCCTCCAGAGAGGGATAGAGACCCAGTACTTC	CASSLQRGIETQYF
TRBJ2-3	TRBV7-9	TRBD2	once	TGTGCCAGCAGCTTACTCCTAGCGGGGGACACAGATACGCAGTATTTT	CASSLLLAGDTDTQYF
TRBJ1-2	TRBV4-3	TRBD1	once	TGCGCCAGCAGCCAAGATAGGGGACAGGGGTCGGGGGGCTACACCTTC	CASSQDRGQGSGGYTF
TRBJ1-1	TRBV12-3/TRBV12-4	-	-	TGTGCCAGCAGCTATTTTTTGAACACTGAAGCTTTCTTT	CASSYFLNTEAFF
TRBJ2-7	TRBV7-2	-	few	TGTGCCAGCGGCGGGGCTTATTACGAGCAGTACTTC	CASGGAYYEQYF
TRBJ2-2	TRBV2	TRBD1	-	TGTGCCAGTCGATACCAACAGGGGGGCACCGGGGAGCTGTTTTTT	CASRYQQGGTGELFF
TRBJ1-6	TRBV30	-	-	TGTGCCTCCACCCGAACCGGGCCAAATAATTCACCCCTCCACTTT	CASTRTGPNNSPLHF
TRBJ2-7	TRBV4-2	TRBD1	-	TGTGCCAGCAGCCGGGACAGGTCGAGCTCCTACGAGCAGTACTTC	CASSRDRSSSYEQYF
TRBJ2-5	TRBV27	-	few	TGTGCCAGCAGTGGCCCTCCTCGGAGCGGCGGAGGGGTGAGGACCCAGTACTTC	CASSGPPRSGGGVRTQYF
TRBJ2-1	TRBV19	TRBD1	-	TGTGCCAGTAGTCGGGACAGGGGGTACTACAATGAGCAGTTCTTC	CASSRDRGYYNEQFF
TRBJ1-6	TRBV7-9	-	-	TGTGCCAGCAGCTCGGACGGAGTATTCAATTCACCCCTCCACTTT	CASSSDGVFNSPLHF
TRBJ2-2	TRBV13	TRBD1	-	TGTGCCAGCAGCTTGACAGGGGTCCCCGGGGAGCTGTTTTTT	CASSLTGVPGELFF
TRBJ1-5	TRBV6-5	-	-	TGTGCCGGTACACAGGAGGGGAGCAATCAGCCCCAGCATTTT	CAGTQEGSNQPQHF
TRBJ1-4	TRBV28	TRBD1	-	TGTGCCAGTACAGGGGGCTCCAATAATGAAAAACTGTTTTTT	CASTGGSNNEKLFF
TRBJ1-1	TRBV6-1	TRBD1	-	TGTGCCAGCAGGGAATGGACAGGGATGAGGAACACTGAAGCTTTCTTT	CASREWTGMRNTEAFF
TRBJ2-3	TRBV5-6	TRBD2	-	TGTGCCAGCAGCGCACAGCGCACTAGCGGGGGCCTCACAGATACGCAGTATTTT	CASSAQRTSGGLTDTQYF